The sequence of this TCR beta chain was determined in a study of breast tumors, draining lymph nodes, adjacent tissues. Study outcomes and limitations: The lymph node origin of tumor T cells was framed as consistent with a hypothesis, not demonstrated.

This clonotype was found many times. Antigen unknown. This may arise from a read error, as a much more abundant clone is one base away. TCRdb re-analysed the multiplex PCR reads in MiXCR, keeping a single row per CDR3 protein. The sample has about 15,000 distinct CDR3 sequences; roughly 46% are singletons. The V gene's germline CDR1 is SGHAT and CDR2 FQNNGV. Trimming stripped 2 bases from V and 2 bases from J, with 17 bases between. This CDR3 is built from 17 residues. This receptor was identified in a female donor with breast cancer. Some clones in this sample may be carry-over from other donors' samples. The sequenced sample was tumor-adjacent breast tissue. The genes are TRBV11-2 and TRBJ2-3; D is uncertain. Here the CDR3 DNA reads TGTGCCAGCAGCTTACGTAGGTCTACCGACTCCACAGATACGCAGTATTTT. It codes for CASSLRRSTDSTDTQYF.